The clone carrying this TCR beta chain was detected only a few times. The sample originates from a study of T cells after yellow fever vaccination. Trimming removed 2 bases from V and 2 bases from J, with 6 bases in between. The CDR3 runs 12 residues. CDR1 SQVTM and CDR2 ANQGSEA come from the germline V gene. TCRdb itself ran the 5' RACE reads through MiXCR, one entry per CDR3 protein. The table lists roughly 400,000 distinct CDR3 sequences, approximately 18% of them singletons. The sequence was obtained from a man in his late teens or twenties who received the YFV17D yellow fever vaccine. The source was PBMCs, collected before the yellow fever booster vaccination. V usage is TRBV29-1 and J usage is TRBJ1-2, with D unresolved. CDR3 residues: CSVETVNYGYTF. The CDR3 DNA reads as TGCAGCGTTGAAACGGTCAACTATGGCTACACCTTC.